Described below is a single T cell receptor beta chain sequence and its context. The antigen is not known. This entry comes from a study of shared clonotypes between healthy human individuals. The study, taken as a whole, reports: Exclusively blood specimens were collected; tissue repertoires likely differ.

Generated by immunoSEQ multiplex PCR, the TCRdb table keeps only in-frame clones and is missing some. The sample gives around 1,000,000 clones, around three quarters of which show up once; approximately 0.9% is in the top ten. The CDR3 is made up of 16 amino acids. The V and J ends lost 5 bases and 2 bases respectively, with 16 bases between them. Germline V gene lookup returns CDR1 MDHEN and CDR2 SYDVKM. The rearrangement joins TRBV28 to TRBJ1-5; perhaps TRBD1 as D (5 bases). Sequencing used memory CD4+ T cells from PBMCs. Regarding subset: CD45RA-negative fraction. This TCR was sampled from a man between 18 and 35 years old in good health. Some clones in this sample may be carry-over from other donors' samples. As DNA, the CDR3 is TGTGCCAGCAGTCCGGCAGGGAAGGCGGGCAATCAGCCCCAGCATTTT. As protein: CASSPAGKAGNQPQHF.